A selection of T cell receptor beta chains follows, all from one sample in a study of radiation and T cells in renal cell carcinoma. Profiling relied on immunoSEQ multiplex PCR, and the TCRdb table lists in-frame clones only, not all of them. The repertoire holds fewer than 200,000 clones, with about 87% as singletons. This sample comprised blood, obtained from a patient whose treatment included radiotherapy and nephrectomy. The receptors here all came from a woman between 50 and 59 years old with renal cell carcinoma. Both conserved end residues are part of each CDR3. D genes are given only for firm matches. Clone size appears in some rows only: once, few, many, or a class for an expanded clone.

clone size: .; J gene: TRBJ1-4; CDR3 length: 13; V gene: TRBV5-1; D gene: .; CDR3 DNA: TGCGCCAGCAGCTTGGACCCTAATGAAAAACTGTTTTTT; CDR3 protein: CASSLDPNEKLFF
clone size: .; J gene: TRBJ1-2; CDR3 length: 15; V gene: TRBV18; D gene: .; CDR3 DNA: TGTGCCAGCTCACCAAGAGAAGCCGCTAACTATGGCTACACCTTC; CDR3 protein: CASSPREAANYGYTF
clone size: .; J gene: TRBJ1-5; CDR3 length: 13; V gene: TRBV10-3; D gene: .; CDR3 DNA: TGTGCCATCAGGCGGGACAGCAATCAGCCCCAGCATTTT; CDR3 protein: CAIRRDSNQPQHF
clone size: once; J gene: TRBJ2-5; CDR3 length: 15; V gene: TRBV10-3; D gene: .; CDR3 DNA: TGTGCCATCAGTGATAGGGGGGGGGACCAAGAGACCCAGTACTTC; CDR3 protein: CAISDRGGDQETQYF
clone size: .; J gene: TRBJ2-1; CDR3 length: 17; V gene: TRBV7-8; D gene: TRBD2; CDR3 DNA: TGTGCCAGCAGTTTTTATTTCGGGACTAGCGGAAACAATGAGCAGTTCTTC; CDR3 protein: CASSFYFGTSGNNEQFF
clone size: .; J gene: TRBJ1-2; CDR3 length: 14; V gene: TRBV7-2; D gene: TRBD1; CDR3 DNA: TGTGCCAGCAGCTCAGGACAGGGGAACTATGGCTACACCTTC; CDR3 protein: CASSSGQGNYGYTF
clone size: once; J gene: TRBJ2-7; CDR3 length: 12; V gene: TRBV5-8; D gene: .; CDR3 DNA: TGTGCCAGCAGCTCAATCGGGTACGAGCAGTACTTC; CDR3 protein: CASSSIGYEQYF
clone size: .; J gene: TRBJ1-4; CDR3 length: 16; V gene: TRBV6-5; D gene: .; CDR3 DNA: TGTGCCAGCAGTTCCCCCGGTGGCTCAACTAATGAAAAACTGTTTTTT; CDR3 protein: CASSSPGGSTNEKLFF
clone size: .; J gene: TRBJ2-7; CDR3 length: 11; V gene: TRBV6-5; D gene: .; CDR3 DNA: TGTGCCAGCAGTGAGGCCTCGAGGCAGTACTTC; CDR3 protein: CASSEASRQYF
clone size: .; J gene: TRBJ2-3; CDR3 length: 16; V gene: TRBV9; D gene: TRBD2; CDR3 DNA: TGTGCCAGCAGCGCGACACTAGCGGGGGACACAGATACGCAGTATTTT; CDR3 protein: CASSATLAGDTDTQYF
clone size: .; J gene: TRBJ1-5; CDR3 length: 15; V gene: TRBV7-8; D gene: .; CDR3 DNA: TGTGCCAGCAGCTTAGAGTTGACAGCCGGACAGCCCCAGCATTTT; CDR3 protein: CASSLELTAGQPQHF
clone size: .; J gene: TRBJ1-2; CDR3 length: 15; V gene: TRBV5-4; D gene: .; CDR3 DNA: TGTGCCAGCATTCCCCGCGGGGGGGGTGGCTATGGCTACACCTTC; CDR3 protein: CASIPRGGGGYGYTF
clone size: .; J gene: TRBJ2-3; CDR3 length: 15; V gene: TRBV5-4; D gene: TRBD1; CDR3 DNA: TGTGCCAGCAGCCTAGGACAGGCTCCCACAGATACGCAGTATTTT; CDR3 protein: CASSLGQAPTDTQYF
clone size: once; J gene: TRBJ2-3; CDR3 length: 13; V gene: TRBV5-1; D gene: .; CDR3 DNA: TGCGCCAGCAGCTTGGGGCGGCTAGATACGCAGTATTTT; CDR3 protein: CASSLGRLDTQYF
clone size: .; J gene: TRBJ2-4; CDR3 length: 16; V gene: TRBV7-6; D gene: .; CDR3 DNA: TGTGCCAGCAGCTCGCAAGTGGGACTAGCCAAAAACATTCAGTACTTC; CDR3 protein: CASSSQVGLAKNIQYF
clone size: .; J gene: TRBJ1-5; CDR3 length: 14; V gene: TRBV6-5; D gene: .; CDR3 DNA: TGTGCCAGCAGTCTACAGGGCCTCAATCAGCCCCAGCATTTT; CDR3 protein: CASSLQGLNQPQHF
clone size: once; J gene: TRBJ1-5; CDR3 length: 14; V gene: TRBV6-1; D gene: .; CDR3 DNA: TGTGCCAGCAGTGAGGGCGACAGCAATCAGCCCCAGCATTTT; CDR3 protein: CASSEGDSNQPQHF
clone size: .; J gene: TRBJ1-3; CDR3 length: 14; V gene: TRBV2; D gene: TRBD1; CDR3 DNA: TGTGCCAGCCGGACAGGTAGCTCTGGAAACACCATATATTTT; CDR3 protein: CASRTGSSGNTIYF
clone size: once; J gene: TRBJ2-1; CDR3 length: 15; V gene: TRBV7-2; D gene: TRBD2; CDR3 DNA: TGTGCCAGCAGCGTTAGCGGGGGTCGGTACAATGAGCAGTTCTTC; CDR3 protein: CASSVSGGRYNEQFF
clone size: .; J gene: TRBJ1-2; CDR3 length: 13; V gene: TRBV5-1; D gene: .; CDR3 DNA: TGCGCCAGCAGCTTAGCTCCAAACTATGGCTACACCTTC; CDR3 protein: CASSLAPNYGYTF
clone size: few; J gene: TRBJ1-3; CDR3 length: 13; V gene: TRBV28; D gene: .; CDR3 DNA: TGTGCCAGCACCTGGGGGCATGGAAACACCATATATTTT; CDR3 protein: CASTWGHGNTIYF
clone size: .; J gene: TRBJ1-6; CDR3 length: 14; V gene: TRBV6-6; D gene: .; CDR3 DNA: TGTGCCAGCAGTTACCACCGGGGGGATTCACCCCTCCACTTT; CDR3 protein: CASSYHRGDSPLHF
clone size: .; J gene: TRBJ1-3; CDR3 length: 16; V gene: TRBV9; D gene: TRBD1; CDR3 DNA: TGTGCCAGCAGCTCCCGACAGGGGGTAGGAGGAAACACCATATATTTT; CDR3 protein: CASSSRQGVGGNTIYF
clone size: once; J gene: TRBJ1-2; CDR3 length: 14; V gene: TRBV18; D gene: .; CDR3 DNA: TGTGCCAGCTCACCACCGGTTGAGGGAGGCGGCTACACCTTC; CDR3 protein: CASSPPVEGGGYTF
clone size: .; J gene: TRBJ2-7; CDR3 length: 14; V gene: TRBV28; D gene: .; CDR3 DNA: TGTGCCAGCAGTTCCCCGGGCCCTCCCTACGAGCAGTACTTC; CDR3 protein: CASSSPGPPYEQYF
clone size: .; J gene: TRBJ1-1; CDR3 length: 16; V gene: TRBV15; D gene: .; CDR3 DNA: TGTGCCACCAGCAGACCGTCCCCGACAGTGAACACTGAAGCTTTCTTT; CDR3 protein: CATSRPSPTVNTEAFF
clone size: .; J gene: TRBJ2-7; CDR3 length: 13; V gene: TRBV5-1; D gene: TRBD1; CDR3 DNA: TGCGCCAGCAGTAACCGGGACAGCTACGAGCAGTACTTC; CDR3 protein: CASSNRDSYEQYF
clone size: .; J gene: TRBJ2-3; CDR3 length: 13; V gene: TRBV19; D gene: .; CDR3 DNA: TGTGCCAGTAGTATAGATAGTGTGGATACGCAGTATTTT; CDR3 protein: CASSIDSVDTQYF
clone size: .; J gene: TRBJ1-5; CDR3 length: 13; V gene: TRBV19; D gene: .; CDR3 DNA: TGTGCCAGTAGTATAGGGCGCAATCAGCCCCAGCATTTT; CDR3 protein: CASSIGRNQPQHF
clone size: .; J gene: TRBJ2-3; CDR3 length: 13; V gene: TRBV7-9; D gene: .; CDR3 DNA: TGTGCCAGCGGCGAGCGGGGCACAGATACGCAGTATTTT; CDR3 protein: CASGERGTDTQYF
clone size: .; J gene: TRBJ1-4; CDR3 length: 15; V gene: TRBV19; D gene: .; CDR3 DNA: TGTGCCAGTAGTACCTCTCGGCTACCTAATGAAAAACTGTTTTTT; CDR3 protein: CASSTSRLPNEKLFF
clone size: .; J gene: TRBJ2-7; CDR3 length: 15; V gene: TRBV9; D gene: TRBD2; CDR3 DNA: TGTGCCAGCAGCCCTCGGACTAGCGACTCCTACGAGCAGTACTTC; CDR3 protein: CASSPRTSDSYEQYF
clone size: .; J gene: TRBJ1-5; CDR3 length: 14; V gene: TRBV18; D gene: TRBD1; CDR3 DNA: TGTGCCAGCTCACCGGGACAGAGCAATCAGCCCCAGCATTTT; CDR3 protein: CASSPGQSNQPQHF
clone size: .; J gene: TRBJ1-2; CDR3 length: 15; V gene: TRBV30; D gene: .; CDR3 DNA: TGTGCCTGGAGTCGTCGTATGAGTGAGAGCTATGGCTACACCTTC; CDR3 protein: CAWSRRMSESYGYTF
clone size: .; J gene: TRBJ2-1; CDR3 length: 15; V gene: TRBV7-2; D gene: TRBD2; CDR3 DNA: TGTGCCAGCAGCTTAAAAGCGGGGGGGCTCATTGAGCAGTTCTTC; CDR3 protein: CASSLKAGGLIEQFF
clone size: once; J gene: TRBJ2-2; CDR3 length: 14; V gene: TRBV7-3; D gene: .; CDR3 DNA: TGTGCCAGCAGCCTGACAGTGAACACCGGGGAGCTGTTTTTT; CDR3 protein: CASSLTVNTGELFF
clone size: .; J gene: TRBJ2-7; CDR3 length: 14; V gene: TRBV30; D gene: .; CDR3 DNA: TGTGCCTGGAGTATCGGGGGTGCCTCCTACGAGCAGTACTTC; CDR3 protein: CAWSIGGASYEQYF
clone size: .; J gene: TRBJ1-5; CDR3 length: 17; V gene: TRBV7-9; D gene: .; CDR3 DNA: TGTGCCAGCAGCTTAGGAGAAGTCTGGGGCCCCAATCAGCCCCAGCATTTT; CDR3 protein: CASSLGEVWGPNQPQHF
clone size: .; J gene: TRBJ1-4; CDR3 length: 16; V gene: TRBV12-5; D gene: TRBD1; CDR3 DNA: TGTGCTAGTGGTTTCCTTACAGGGGGGACTAATGAAAAACTGTTTTTT; CDR3 protein: CASGFLTGGTNEKLFF
clone size: .; J gene: TRBJ1-2; CDR3 length: 15; V gene: TRBV18; D gene: .; CDR3 DNA: TGTGCCAGCTCACCCGCGTCGGGGGAGGTCTATGGCTACACCTTC; CDR3 protein: CASSPASGEVYGYTF
clone size: .; J gene: TRBJ2-1; CDR3 length: 11; V gene: TRBV6-6; D gene: .; CDR3 DNA: TGTGCCAGCAGTTATGGGTATGAGCAGTTCTTC; CDR3 protein: CASSYGYEQFF
clone size: .; J gene: TRBJ1-6; CDR3 length: 14; V gene: TRBV2; D gene: TRBD1; CDR3 DNA: TGTGCCAGCAGTCCGCGGACAGGGGATTCACCCCTCCACTTT; CDR3 protein: CASSPRTGDSPLHF
clone size: .; J gene: TRBJ2-1; CDR3 length: 11; V gene: TRBV18; D gene: .; CDR3 DNA: TGTGCCAGCTCATTGCCTAATGAGCAGTTCTTC; CDR3 protein: CASSLPNEQFF
clone size: .; J gene: TRBJ2-7; CDR3 length: 17; V gene: TRBV14; D gene: .; CDR3 DNA: TGTGCCAGCAGCCAAGCCCGTTCGGCCAACTGGGACTACGAGCAGTACTTC; CDR3 protein: CASSQARSANWDYEQYF
clone size: .; J gene: TRBJ1-2; CDR3 length: 15; V gene: TRBV7-2; D gene: .; CDR3 DNA: TGTGCCAGCAGCTTAGATCTTTCGACCCCCTATGGCTACACCTTC; CDR3 protein: CASSLDLSTPYGYTF
clone size: .; J gene: TRBJ2-7; CDR3 length: 17; V gene: TRBV21-1; D gene: .; CDR3 DNA: TGTGCCAGCAGCAAAGGGGGCCTCGACAGGGGGCCGGACGAGCAGTACTTC; CDR3 protein: CASSKGGLDRGPDEQYF
clone size: once; J gene: TRBJ1-1; CDR3 length: 14; V gene: TRBV5-6; D gene: .; CDR3 DNA: TGTGCCAGCAGCTTAGCCGGGACACCGGCTGAAGCTTTCTTT; CDR3 protein: CASSLAGTPAEAFF
clone size: .; J gene: TRBJ2-1; CDR3 length: 12; V gene: TRBV29-1; D gene: .; CDR3 DNA: TGCAGCGTTACTACGAACTACAATGAGCAGTTCTTC; CDR3 protein: CSVTTNYNEQFF
clone size: .; J gene: TRBJ2-2; CDR3 length: 16; V gene: TRBV6-5; D gene: .; CDR3 DNA: TGTGCCAGCAGTTACGAGGTGGGAGGGAACACCGGGGAGCTGTTTTTT; CDR3 protein: CASSYEVGGNTGELFF
clone size: .; J gene: TRBJ1-4; CDR3 length: 17; V gene: TRBV4-3; D gene: .; CDR3 DNA: TGCGCCAGCAGCCAAGTCCTGGGGCGCGGACCTAATGAAAAACTGTTTTTT; CDR3 protein: CASSQVLGRGPNEKLFF
clone size: few; J gene: TRBJ1-1; CDR3 length: 12; V gene: TRBV7-8; D gene: .; CDR3 DNA: TGTGCCAGCAGCTTTTTTGCTGGTGAAGCTTTCTTT; CDR3 protein: CASSFFAGEAFF
clone size: .; J gene: TRBJ2-2; CDR3 length: 15; V gene: TRBV7-2; D gene: TRBD1; CDR3 DNA: TGTGCCAGCAGCCGAAGGACAGGGGGCACCGGGGAGCTGTTTTTT; CDR3 protein: CASSRRTGGTGELFF
clone size: .; J gene: TRBJ1-5; CDR3 length: 17; V gene: TRBV18; D gene: TRBD1; CDR3 DNA: TGTGCCAGCTCACCTCCCTTGGGGACAGGGGGCGATCAGCCCCAGCATTTT; CDR3 protein: CASSPPLGTGGDQPQHF
clone size: .; J gene: TRBJ1-5; CDR3 length: 14; V gene: TRBV2; D gene: .; CDR3 DNA: TGTGCCAGCAGGCGGTCAGATGGCAATCAGCCCCAGCATTTT; CDR3 protein: CASRRSDGNQPQHF
clone size: .; J gene: TRBJ2-2; CDR3 length: 15; V gene: TRBV5-1; D gene: .; CDR3 DNA: TGCGCCAGCAGCCAAATGACTCCGAACACCGGGGAGCTGTTTTTT; CDR3 protein: CASSQMTPNTGELFF